These T cell receptor beta chains were read from a single sample in a study of T cell responses to AZD1222 COVID-19 vaccine. TCRdb's copy holds only in-frame clones and misses some; the assay was immunoSEQ multiplex PCR. The sample lists some 150,000 clones; roughly 90% were seen once. The sample in question was peripheral blood, obtained 28 days after the second AZD1222 dose. Receptors were obtained from an adult who received the AZD1222 COVID-19 vaccine. Both conserved end residues are part of each CDR3. Fields, in order: J gene, D gene, clone size, V gene, CDR3 protein, CDR3 DNA. A D gene is named only where the DNA matches it firmly. The size entry is marked missing in some rows and otherwise reads once, few, many or a size class.

>TRBJ2-3|.|.|TRBV18
CASSPQSLDTDTQYF
TGTGCCAGCTCACCTCAATCTTTGGACACAGATACGCAGTATTTT
>TRBJ1-6|.|.|TRBV2
CASSKGKQWNSPLHF
TGTGCCAGCAGTAAGGGGAAACAATGGAATTCACCCCTCCACTTT
>TRBJ2-1|TRBD2|.|TRBV9
CASSVGTSIDEQFF
TGTGCCAGCAGCGTTGGGACTAGCATCGATGAGCAGTTCTTC
>TRBJ1-5|.|.|TRBV2
CASSTRRGAADSNQPQHF
TGTGCCAGCAGTACTAGGAGGGGGGCGGCGGATAGCAATCAGCCCCAGCATTTT
>TRBJ2-4|TRBD1|.|TRBV19
CASSSKGTGGNIQYF
TGTGCCAGTAGCTCGAAAGGGACAGGGGGAAACATTCAGTACTTC
>TRBJ1-2|.|.|TRBV3-1/TRBV3-2
CASSQAGNYGYTF
TGTGCCAGCAGCCAAGCAGGGAACTATGGCTACACCTTC
>TRBJ2-3|TRBD2|.|TRBV15
CATSRDKGGGATDTQYF
TGTGCCACCAGCAGAGATAAGGGCGGGGGGGCAACAGATACGCAGTATTTT
>TRBJ2-7|TRBD2|once|TRBV25-1
CASSESSGPTYEQYF
TGTGCCAGCAGTGAATCTAGCGGCCCAACCTACGAGCAGTACTTC
>TRBJ2-1|TRBD2|.|TRBV27
CASSPLAVGYNEQFF
TGTGCCAGCAGTCCACTAGCGGTAGGCTACAATGAGCAGTTCTTC
>TRBJ1-4|.|.|TRBV5-6
CASSLGQARWNNEKLFF
TGTGCCAGCAGCTTGGGACAGGCGAGGTGGAATAATGAAAAACTGTTTTTT
>TRBJ1-2|TRBD1|.|TRBV2
CASSLGQASNGYTF
TGTGCCAGCAGTTTAGGACAGGCCTCCAATGGCTACACCTTC
>TRBJ2-7|TRBD1|.|TRBV27
CASGLRDSSYEQYF
TGTGCCAGCGGCCTCCGGGACAGCTCCTACGAGCAGTACTTC
>TRBJ1-2|.|.|TRBV28
CASNAKVDGYTF
TGTGCCAGCAATGCTAAAGTGGATGGCTACACCTTC
>TRBJ1-1|TRBD1|.|TRBV19
CASCTGVDTEAFF
TGTGCCAGCTGTACAGGGGTGGACACTGAAGCTTTCTTT
>TRBJ1-1|.|.|TRBV2
CASLRGVGTEAFF
TGTGCCAGCCTTCGGGGCGTGGGGACTGAAGCTTTCTTT
>TRBJ2-2|.|.|TRBV30
CAWIKMNTGELFF
TGTGCCTGGATTAAGATGAACACCGGGGAGCTGTTTTTT
>TRBJ1-1|.|.|TRBV7-2
CASSPGRNTEAFF
TGTGCCAGCAGCCCAGGACGGAACACTGAAGCTTTCTTT
>TRBJ1-5|.|.|TRBV2
CASSDDNRDNQPQHF
TGTGCCAGCAGTGACGATAACAGAGATAATCAGCCCCAGCATTTT
>TRBJ2-2|TRBD2|.|TRBV7-7
CASSPREGTGELFF
TGTGCTAGCAGCCCGAGGGAGGGCACCGGGGAGCTGTTTTTT
>TRBJ1-2|.|.|TRBV2
CASSPTAAGYTF
TGTGCCAGCAGTCCGACAGCCGCTGGCTACACCTTC
>TRBJ1-1|.|.|TRBV7-2
CASSSQRITEAFF
TGTGCCAGCAGCTCCCAGAGGATAACTGAAGCTTTCTTT
>TRBJ2-7|TRBD1|.|TRBV18
CASSPGQGDEQYF
TGTGCCAGCTCACCGGGACAGGGCGACGAGCAGTACTTC
>TRBJ2-1|.|.|TRBV7-6
CASSRWEYNEQFF
TGTGCCAGCAGTCGCTGGGAGTACAATGAGCAGTTCTTC
>TRBJ1-1|TRBD1|.|TRBV27
CASSLSYNTGANTEAFF
TGTGCCAGCAGTTTATCGTATAATACAGGGGCGAACACTGAAGCTTTCTTT
>TRBJ1-2|.|.|TRBV27
CASSNRDGRLGYTF
TGTGCCAGCAGTAACCGGGACGGAAGACTAGGCTACACCTTC
>TRBJ1-2|TRBD1|few|TRBV5-4
CASRTGGHYGYTF
TGTGCCAGTCGGACAGGGGGCCACTATGGCTACACCTTC
>TRBJ1-1|.|.|TRBV29-1
CSGWEGNTEAFF
TGCAGCGGATGGGAAGGGAACACTGAAGCTTTCTTT
>TRBJ1-2|.|few|TRBV19
CASSIEYWYGYTF
TGTGCCAGTAGTATTGAGTACTGGTATGGCTACACCTTC
>TRBJ1-4|TRBD1|few|TRBV9
CASSVVGTGTEKLFF
TGTGCCAGCAGCGTAGTAGGGACAGGGACTGAAAAACTGTTTTTT
>TRBJ2-3|.|once|TRBV24-1
CATSDFPKGTDTQYF
TGTGCCACCAGTGATTTCCCGAAAGGCACAGATACGCAGTATTTT
>TRBJ2-7|TRBD2|few|TRBV2
CASRGGRRSYEQYF
TGTGCCAGCAGGGGCGGGAGGAGGTCCTACGAGCAGTACTTC
>TRBJ2-2|TRBD2|.|TRBV9
CASSVSGRRGGPNGELFF
TGTGCCAGCAGCGTATCCGGAAGGCGGGGGGGCCCCAACGGGGAGCTGTTTTTT
>TRBJ1-6|TRBD1|few|TRBV30
CAWSPGQGLSPLHF
TGTGCCTGGAGTCCGGGACAGGGGTTGAGTCCCCTCCACTTT
>TRBJ2-1|.|.|TRBV5-1
CASSLWGPNEQFF
TGCGCCAGCAGCTTGTGGGGGCCCAATGAGCAGTTCTTC
>TRBJ1-1|TRBD1|.|TRBV16
CASSQGQGPKAFF
TGTGCCAGCAGCCAGGGACAGGGGCCGAAGGCTTTCTTT
>TRBJ1-2|.|.|TRBV30
CAWSWRETYGYTF
TGTGCCTGGAGTTGGAGGGAAACCTATGGCTACACCTTC
>TRBJ2-1|.|.|TRBV9
CASSVRSDWAYNEQFF
TGTGCCAGCAGCGTAAGGTCGGACTGGGCCTACAATGAGCAGTTCTTC
>TRBJ1-1|TRBD1|.|TRBV5-4
CASSFGTGFPTEAFF
TGTGCCAGCAGCTTTGGGACAGGGTTTCCCACTGAAGCTTTCTTT
>TRBJ2-1|TRBD2|once|TRBV5-4
CASSPRDYNNNEQFF
TGTGCCAGCAGCCCCAGGGACTACAATAACAATGAGCAGTTCTTC
>TRBJ2-7|TRBD2|.|TRBV11-3
CASSLDKGLASYEQYF
TGTGCCAGCAGCTTAGATAAGGGACTAGCCTCCTACGAGCAGTACTTC
>TRBJ1-6|TRBD1|.|TRBV6-5
CASSYRQGRGSPLHF
TGTGCCAGCAGTTACCGACAGGGGAGAGGTTCACCCCTCCACTTT
>TRBJ2-1|TRBD1|.|TRBV5-4
CASSPGQGLYNEQFF
TGTGCCAGCAGCCCGGGACAGGGACTATACAATGAGCAGTTCTTC
>TRBJ1-2|.|.|TRBV11-2
CASSSPPHGGENYGYTF
TGTGCCAGCAGCAGCCCCCCTCATGGGGGGGAAAACTATGGCTACACCTTC
>TRBJ2-1|TRBD2|.|TRBV12-3/TRBV12-4
CASRTSGYNEQFF
TGTGCCAGCAGGACTAGCGGGTACAATGAGCAGTTCTTC
>TRBJ2-7|.|.|TRBV2
CASSDTLEIYEQYF
TGTGCCAGCAGTGATACATTGGAAATCTACGAGCAGTACTTC
>TRBJ1-1|.|.|TRBV3-1/TRBV3-2
CASSQEGRTEAFF
TGTGCCAGCAGCCAAGAGGGGCGCACTGAAGCTTTCTTT
>TRBJ1-5|.|.|TRBV19
CASSIAPSQPQHF
TGTGCCAGTAGTATAGCCCCGAGTCAGCCCCAGCATTTT
>TRBJ1-1|.|.|TRBV5-5
CASSLASGSRWGTEAFF
TGTGCCAGCAGCTTGGCCTCGGGCAGCCGCTGGGGCACTGAAGCTTTCTTT
>TRBJ1-5|.|.|TRBV28
CASSSEDGPGQPQHF
TGTGCCAGCAGTTCAGAGGACGGTCCCGGGCAGCCCCAGCATTTT
>TRBJ1-2|TRBD1|.|TRBV24-1
CATSGSGTGNGYTF
TGTGCCACCAGTGGGTCCGGGACAGGCAATGGCTACACCTTC
>TRBJ1-4|.|.|TRBV4-1
CASSLRPHGDEKLFF
TGCGCCAGCAGCCTCCGGCCCCACGGCGATGAAAAACTGTTTTTT
>TRBJ2-3|.|few|TRBV19
CASSMILSPDTDTQYF
TGTGCCAGTAGTATGATTCTTAGCCCCGACACAGATACGCAGTATTTT